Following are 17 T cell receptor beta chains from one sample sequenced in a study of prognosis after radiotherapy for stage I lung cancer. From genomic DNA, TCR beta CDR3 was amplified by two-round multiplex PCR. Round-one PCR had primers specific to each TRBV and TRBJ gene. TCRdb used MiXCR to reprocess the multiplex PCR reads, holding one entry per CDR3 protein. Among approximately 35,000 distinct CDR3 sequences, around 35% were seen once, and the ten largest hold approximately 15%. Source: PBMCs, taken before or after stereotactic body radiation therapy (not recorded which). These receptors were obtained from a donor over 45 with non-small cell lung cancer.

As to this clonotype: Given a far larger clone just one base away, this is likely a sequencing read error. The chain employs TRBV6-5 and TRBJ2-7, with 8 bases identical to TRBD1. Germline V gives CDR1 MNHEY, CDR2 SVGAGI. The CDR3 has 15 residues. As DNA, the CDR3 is TGTGCCAGCAGTGAACAGGGGGTAGGGGCCTACGAGCATTACTTC. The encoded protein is CASSEQGVGAYEHYF.

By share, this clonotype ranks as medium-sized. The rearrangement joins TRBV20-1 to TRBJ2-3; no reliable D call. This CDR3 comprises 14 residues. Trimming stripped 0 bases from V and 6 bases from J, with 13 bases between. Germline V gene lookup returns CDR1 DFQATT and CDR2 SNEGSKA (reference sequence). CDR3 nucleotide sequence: TGCAGTGCTAGAGACTTAGACCACGGTGATACGCAGTATTTT. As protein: CSARDLDHGDTQYF.

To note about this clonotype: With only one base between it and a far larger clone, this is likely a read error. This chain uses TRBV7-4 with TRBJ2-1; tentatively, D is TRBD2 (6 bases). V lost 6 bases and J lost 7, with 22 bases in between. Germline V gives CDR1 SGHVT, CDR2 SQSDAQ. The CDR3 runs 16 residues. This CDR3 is CASSLFHLRETNEQFF. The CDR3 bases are TGTGCCAGCAGTTTATTTCACCTTCGGGAGACGAATGAGCAGTTCTTC.

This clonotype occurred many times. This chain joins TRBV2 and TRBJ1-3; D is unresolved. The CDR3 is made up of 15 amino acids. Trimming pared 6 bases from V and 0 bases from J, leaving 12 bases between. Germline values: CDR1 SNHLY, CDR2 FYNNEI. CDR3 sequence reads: CASRSGIFSGNTIYF. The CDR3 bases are TGTGCCAGCAGGTCGGGGATCTTCTCTGGAAACACCATATATTTT.

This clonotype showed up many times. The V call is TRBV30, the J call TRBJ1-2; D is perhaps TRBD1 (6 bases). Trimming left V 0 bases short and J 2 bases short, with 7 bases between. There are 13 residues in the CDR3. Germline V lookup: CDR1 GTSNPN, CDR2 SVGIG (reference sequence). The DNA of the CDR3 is TGTGCCTGGAGTGTGGGGGCGAACTATGGCTACACCTTC. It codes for CAWSVGANYGYTF.

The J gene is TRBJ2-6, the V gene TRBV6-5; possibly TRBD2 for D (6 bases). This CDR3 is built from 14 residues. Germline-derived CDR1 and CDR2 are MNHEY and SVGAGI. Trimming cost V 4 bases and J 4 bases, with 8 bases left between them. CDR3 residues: CASSWEAGANVLTF. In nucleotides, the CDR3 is TGTGCCAGCAGTTGGGAGGCAGGGGCCAACGTCCTGACTTTC.

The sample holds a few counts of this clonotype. CDR3 residues: CASRGDGYTF. For the CDR3, the DNA is TGTGCCAGTCGGGGGGATGGCTACACCTTC. The V gene is TRBV19, the J gene TRBJ1-2; TRBD1 might be the D (5 bases). Trimming left V 8 bases short and J 6 bases short, with 7 bases between. There are 10 residues in the CDR3. Germline V gene sequence: CDR1 LNHDA, CDR2 SQIVND (reference sequence).

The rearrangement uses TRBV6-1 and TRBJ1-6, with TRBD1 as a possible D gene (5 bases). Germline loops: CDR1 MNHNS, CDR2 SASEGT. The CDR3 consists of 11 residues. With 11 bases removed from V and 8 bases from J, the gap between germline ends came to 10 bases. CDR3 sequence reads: CAAGGDSPLHF. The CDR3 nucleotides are TGTGCCGCCGGAGGGGATTCACCCCTCCACTTT.

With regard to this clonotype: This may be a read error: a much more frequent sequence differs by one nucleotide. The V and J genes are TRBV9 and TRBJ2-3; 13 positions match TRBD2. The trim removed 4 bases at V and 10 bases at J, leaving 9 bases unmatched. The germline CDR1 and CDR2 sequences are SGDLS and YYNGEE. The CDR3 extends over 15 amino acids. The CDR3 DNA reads TGTGCCAGCAGCCCATGGACTAGCGGGAGTATCGCGCAGTATTTT. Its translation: CASSPWTSGSIAQYF. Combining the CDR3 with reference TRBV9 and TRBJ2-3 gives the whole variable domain DSGVTQTPKHLITATGQRVTLRCSPRSGDLSVYWYQQSLDQGLQFLIQYYNGEERAKGNILERFSAQQFPDLHSELNLSSLELGDSALYFCASSPWTSGSIAQYFGPGTRLTVL.

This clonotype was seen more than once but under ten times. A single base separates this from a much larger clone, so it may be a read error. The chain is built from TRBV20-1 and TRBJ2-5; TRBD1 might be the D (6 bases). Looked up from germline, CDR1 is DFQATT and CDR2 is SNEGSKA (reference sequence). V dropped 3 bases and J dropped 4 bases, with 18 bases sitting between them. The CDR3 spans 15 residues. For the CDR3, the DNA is TGCAGTGCTAGTCCCGCCCGACAGGTTTTAGAGACCCAGTACTTC. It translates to CSASPARQVLETQYF.

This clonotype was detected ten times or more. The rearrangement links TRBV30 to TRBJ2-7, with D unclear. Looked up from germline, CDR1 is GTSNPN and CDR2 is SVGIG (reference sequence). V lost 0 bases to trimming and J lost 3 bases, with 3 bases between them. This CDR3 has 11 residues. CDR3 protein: CAWSVRYEQYF. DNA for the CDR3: TGTGCCTGGAGTGTACGCTACGAGCAGTACTTC. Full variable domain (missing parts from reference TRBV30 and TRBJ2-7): SQTIHQWPATLVQPVGSPLSLECTVEGTSNPNLYWYRQAAGRGLQLLFYSVGIGQISSEVPQNLSASRPQDRQFILSSKKLLLSDSGFYLCAWSVRYEQYFGPGTRLTVT.

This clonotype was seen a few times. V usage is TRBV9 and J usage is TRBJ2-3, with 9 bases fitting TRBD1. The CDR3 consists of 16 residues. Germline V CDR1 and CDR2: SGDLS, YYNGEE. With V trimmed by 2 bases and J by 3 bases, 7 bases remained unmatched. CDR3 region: CASSVRDRVFTDTQYF. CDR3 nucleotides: TGTGCCAGCAGCGTCCGGGACAGGGTTTTTACAGATACGCAGTATTTT.

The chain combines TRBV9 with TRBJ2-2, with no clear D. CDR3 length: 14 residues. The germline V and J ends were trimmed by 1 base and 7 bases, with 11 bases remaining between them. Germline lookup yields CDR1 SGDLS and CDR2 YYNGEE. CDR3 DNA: TGTGCCAGCAGCGTATCCCTCGAGGACGGGGAGCTGTTTTTT. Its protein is CASSVSLEDGELFF.

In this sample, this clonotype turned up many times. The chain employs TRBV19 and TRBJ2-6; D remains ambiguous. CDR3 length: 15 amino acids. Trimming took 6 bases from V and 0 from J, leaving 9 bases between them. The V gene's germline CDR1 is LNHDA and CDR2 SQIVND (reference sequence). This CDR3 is CASSRKASGANVLTF. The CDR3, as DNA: TGTGCCAGTAGCCGGAAGGCCTCTGGGGCCAACGTCCTGACTTTC.

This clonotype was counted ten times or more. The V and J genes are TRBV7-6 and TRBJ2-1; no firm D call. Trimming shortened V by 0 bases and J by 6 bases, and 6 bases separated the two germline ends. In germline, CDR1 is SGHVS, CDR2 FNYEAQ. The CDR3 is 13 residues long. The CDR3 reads CASSLAQSNEQFF. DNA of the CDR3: TGTGCCAGCAGCTTAGCGCAGAGCAATGAGCAGTTCTTC.

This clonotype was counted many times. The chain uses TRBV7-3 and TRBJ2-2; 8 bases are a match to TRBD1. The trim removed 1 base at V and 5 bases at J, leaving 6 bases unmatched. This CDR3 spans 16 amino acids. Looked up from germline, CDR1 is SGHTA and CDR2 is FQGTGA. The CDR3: CASSLRRTGLTGELFF. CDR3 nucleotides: TGTGCCAGCAGCTTAAGACGGACAGGGTTGACCGGGGAGCTGTTTTTT. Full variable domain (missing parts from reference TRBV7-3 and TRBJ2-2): GAGVSQTPSNKVTEKGKYVELRCDPISGHTALYWYRQSLGQGPEFLIYFQGTGAADDSGLPNDRFFAVRPEGSVSTLKIQRTERGDSAVYLCASSLRRTGLTGELFFGEGSRLTVL.

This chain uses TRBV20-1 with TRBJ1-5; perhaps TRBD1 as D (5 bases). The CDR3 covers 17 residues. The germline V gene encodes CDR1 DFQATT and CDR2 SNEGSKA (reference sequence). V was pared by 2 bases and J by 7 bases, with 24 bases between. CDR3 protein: CSARTLSGTGLRQPQHF. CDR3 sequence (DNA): TGCAGTGCTAGAACATTGTCAGGGACGGGGTTGAGGCAGCCCCAGCATTTT.